Below are 15 T cell receptor beta chains sequenced from a single sample in a study of T cells of healthy individuals. TCRdb re-analysed the 5' RACE reads in MiXCR, keeping a single row per CDR3 protein. The sample holds some 39,000 distinct CDR3 sequences, around 4.5% seen once. These receptor sequences come from a human donor in good health.

This clonotype was detected ten times or more. This sequence joins TRBV7-2 and TRBJ1-2; 8 bases map to TRBD1. Trimming took 5 bases from V and 6 from J; bases not matched to a gene: 8. The germline gives CDR1 SGHTA, CDR2 FQGNSA. This CDR3 region has 14 residues. The CDR3 DNA reads TGTGCCAGCAGCCCCCCCGACAGGGGAAATGGCTACACCTTC. The encoded protein is CASSPPDRGNGYTF. The variable domain in full, with the rest retrieved from reference TRBV7-2 and TRBJ1-2, is GAGVSQSPSNKVTEKGKDVELRCDPISGHTALYWYRQSLGQGLEFLIYFQGNSAPDKSGLPSDRFSAERTGGSVSTLTIQRTQQEDSAVYLCASSPPDRGNGYTFGSGTRLTVV.

The table lists this clonotype with many counts. J is TRBJ1-1 and V is TRBV12-3 or TRBV12-4; 9 bases align to TRBD1. J lost 3 bases, V lost 6 bases, and 14 bases had no gene match. This CDR3 region has 17 residues. CDR3 DNA: TGTGCCAGCAGGACCAGGGACCGGGACAGGGAGGACACTGAAGCTTTCTTT. This gives the protein CASRTRDRDREDTEAFF.

Ten or more counts support this clonotype. The chain links TRBV19 to TRBJ2-6; D is undetermined. The V end lost 6 bases, the J end lost 1 base, and 4 bases lay between the germline ends. The CDR3 consists of 13 residues. Germline values: CDR1 LNHDA, CDR2 SQIVND (reference sequence). The CDR3 DNA reads as TGTGCCAGTAGGACATCTGGGGCCAACGTCCTGACTTTC. Translated, it gives CASRTSGANVLTF.

This clonotype has at least ten counts. The J gene is TRBJ2-7, the V gene TRBV10-3; the match to TRBD2 covers 8 bases. This CDR3 spans 16 amino acids. V shed 9 bases, J shed 4 bases, and the junction held 17 bases outside the gene matches. Looked up from germline, CDR1 is ENHRY and CDR2 is SYGVKD. Written as DNA, the CDR3 is TGTGCCATTAGCTGGGTAGCGGGGAAAGAGAAGTACGAGCAGTACTTC. Translated: CAISWVAGKEKYEQYF.

The chain joins TRBV10-1 to TRBJ2-7; D unresolved. The germline gives CDR1 WNHNN, CDR2 SYGVQD (reference sequence). V dropped 8 bases and J dropped 0 bases, with 17 bases sitting between them. This CDR3 comprises 15 residues. The CDR3 DNA reads TGCGCCAGCCACCTCAAAGACATCGGCTCCTACGAGCAGTACTTC. Protein product: CASHLKDIGSYEQYF.

The table lists this clonotype with many counts. The rearrangement uses TRBV7-2 and TRBJ2-7, with a possible D match to TRBD1 (6 bases). Germline-derived CDR1 and CDR2 are SGHTA and FQGNSA. CDR3 size: 13 residues. Trimming removed 5 bases from V and 7 bases from J, with 15 bases in between. The CDR3 spells CASSLVLTGEQYF. The CDR3 region has the DNA TGTGCCAGCAGCCTCGTCTTAACAGGGGAGCAGTACTTC.

This clonotype was seen at least ten times. The rearrangement links TRBV20-1 to TRBJ1-1, with 11 positions matching TRBD1. CDR1 and CDR2 (germline): DFQATT, SNEGSKA (reference sequence). CDR3 length: 16 amino acids. With 6 bases clipped from V and 2 bases from J, the junction kept 11 bases outside the gene matches. CDR3 DNA sequence: TGCAGTGCAACCGGGACAGGGGGTTCCGAAAACACTGAAGCTTTCTTT. As protein: CSATGTGGSENTEAFF.

This clonotype has only a few counts. This chain links TRBV30 with TRBJ2-5, with TRBD1 identical over 7 bases. Looked up from germline, CDR1 is GTSNPN and CDR2 is SVGIG (reference sequence). After removal of 2 bases from V and 0 bases from J, the junction contained 3 bases not matched to a gene. The CDR3 spans 14 residues. CDR3 protein: CAWSTDRHQETQYF. CDR3 DNA: TGTGCCTGGAGTACGGACAGGCACCAAGAGACCCAGTACTTC.

J is TRBJ2-7 and V is TRBV19, with 7 bases that match TRBD1. There are 15 residues in the CDR3. Germline lookup yields CDR1 LNHDA and CDR2 SQIVND (reference sequence). Trimming took 3 bases from V and 5 from J; bases not matched to a gene: 10. The chain's CDR3 is CASSISRQGTHEQYF. DNA of the CDR3: TGTGCCAGTAGTATTTCTCGACAGGGTACCCACGAGCAGTACTTC.

This clonotype was observed at least ten times. The rearrangement uses TRBV12-3 or TRBV12-4 and TRBJ2-7, with D perhaps matching TRBD2 (7 bases). The CDR3 spans 14 residues. Trimming took off 6 bases at V and 5 bases at J, with 17 bases between the two ends. CDR3 protein: CASSPAGAGHEQYF. CDR3 sequence (DNA): TGTGCCAGCAGCCCCGCGGGGGCGGGCCACGAGCAGTACTTC.

At least ten counts were recorded for this clonotype. The chain combines TRBV2 with TRBJ2-7, with 9 bases lining up with TRBD2. CDR1 SNHLY and CDR2 FYNNEI come from the germline V gene. This CDR3 is built from 14 residues. The V gene end was trimmed by 3 bases and the J gene end by 2 bases; junction bases not matched to a gene: 2. CDR3 region: CASSEASGAYEQYF. CDR3 nucleotide sequence: TGTGCCAGCAGTGAGGCTAGCGGGGCCTACGAGCAGTACTTC.

The sample holds a few counts of this clonotype. V usage is TRBV5-1 and J usage is TRBJ1-4; D is uncertain. The germline V gene has CDR1 SGHRS and CDR2 YFSETQ. With 0 bases removed from V and 5 bases from J, the gap between germline ends came to 8 bases. There are 14 residues in the CDR3. The CDR3 spells CASSLGQVNEKLFF. CDR3 DNA sequence: TGCGCCAGCAGCTTGGGGCAGGTCAATGAAAAACTGTTTTTT. The entire variable domain, with the rest obtained from reference TRBV5-1 and TRBJ1-4, is as follows: KAGVTQTPRYLIKTRGQQVTLSCSPISGHRSVSWYQQTPGQGLQFLFEYFSETQRNKGNFPGRFSGRQFSNSRSEMNVSTLELGDSALYLCASSLGQVNEKLFFGSGTQLSVL.

This clonotype was picked up many times. This sequence joins TRBV18 and TRBJ2-3; 9 bases fit TRBD2. The J segment lost 4 bases and the V segment lost 4 bases, leaving 9 bases of the junction unmatched. Germline V CDR1 and CDR2: KGHSH, LQKENI. The CDR3 totals 16 residues. The CDR3 loop reads CASSLKREAPSDTQYF. The CDR3 nucleotides read TGTGCCAGCTCACTAAAGCGGGAGGCCCCTTCAGATACGCAGTATTTT.

Only a few counts were recorded for this clonotype. The rearrangement joins TRBV6-5 to TRBJ2-3; no definite D call. Germline assignment: CDR1 MNHEY and CDR2 SVGAGI. There are 12 residues in the CDR3. Trimming cost V 4 bases and J 3 bases, with 5 bases left between them. In DNA form, the CDR3 reads TGTGCCAGCAGTTCCGGGACAGATACGCAGTATTTT. Protein sequence: CASSSGTDTQYF.

The sample holds a few counts of this clonotype. The gene calls are TRBV15 and TRBJ2-2; 7 bases match TRBD1. Per germline, CDR1 LNHNV and CDR2 YYDKDF (reference sequence). This CDR3 region has 16 residues. V lost 1 base, J lost 4 bases, and 6 bases stayed unmatched. In nucleotides, the CDR3 is TGTGCCACCAGCAGAGCAGGGGGTCGGGGCACCGGGGAGCTGTTTTTT. It yields the protein CATSRAGGRGTGELFF. The whole variable domain, remainder taken from reference TRBV15 and TRBJ2-2, is DAMVIQNPRYQVTQFGKPVTLSCSQTLNHNVMYWYQQKSSQAPKLLFHYYDKDFNNEADTPDNFQSRRPNTSFCFLDIRSPGLGDTAMYLCATSRAGGRGTGELFFGEGSRLTVL.